This T cell receptor (beta chain) was documented in a study of T-cell reconstitution after alpha-beta-depleted transplantation in children. V lost 7 bases to trimming and J lost 3 bases; unmatched junction nucleotides: 9. The CDR3 totals 14 residues. Germline CDR1 is SGHRS and CDR2 is YFSETQ. Preparation of the TCRbeta library involved a method that used unique molecular identifiers. TCRdb reanalysed the PCR reads using MiXCR and keeps one entry per CDR3 protein. The data hold 230,000 or so distinct CDR3 sequences, with 7.5% to 10% observed a single time. This clonotype has more than one count but fewer than ten.

The chain has TRBV5-1 and TRBJ2-7, with TRBD1 identical over 8 bases. This TCR was sampled from a human donor who donated a stem cell graft to a child with SCID. Sequenced material: PBMCs from the stem cell graft donor, taken from the stem cell graft. The DNA for the CDR3 is TGCGCCAGCTCTCGGACAGGGAAGTACTACGAGCAGTACTTC. Residues: CASSRTGKYYEQYF.